The sample holds many counts of the clone carrying this T cell receptor beta chain. The record originates from a study of human T cells and chemical hapten exposure. Germline values: CDR1 MDHEN, CDR2 SYDVKM. Deletions cut 8 bases from V and 1 base from J, with 14 bases between. The CDR3 covers 14 residues. TCRdb passed the RACE reads through MiXCR, listing each CDR3 protein once. The sample carries roughly 260,000 distinct CDR3 sequences, more than 6.5% recorded once. Regarding time point: pre-sensitization, week 0. Treatment noted: therapeutic diphenylcyclopropenone sensitization with weekly scalp DPC.

The chain is built from TRBV28 and TRBJ1-1, with a tentative D call TRBD1 (5 bases). The source of this sequence is a woman aged 40 to 55 with alopecia areata. Some clones in this sample may be carry-over from other donors' samples. The sample in question was whole blood, obtained in connection with sensitization to the hapten diphenylcyclopropenone (DPC). CDR3 amino acids: CASGDGTQNTEAFF. CDR3 coding DNA: TGTGCCAGCGGGGACGGGACGCAGAACACTGAAGCTTTCTTT.